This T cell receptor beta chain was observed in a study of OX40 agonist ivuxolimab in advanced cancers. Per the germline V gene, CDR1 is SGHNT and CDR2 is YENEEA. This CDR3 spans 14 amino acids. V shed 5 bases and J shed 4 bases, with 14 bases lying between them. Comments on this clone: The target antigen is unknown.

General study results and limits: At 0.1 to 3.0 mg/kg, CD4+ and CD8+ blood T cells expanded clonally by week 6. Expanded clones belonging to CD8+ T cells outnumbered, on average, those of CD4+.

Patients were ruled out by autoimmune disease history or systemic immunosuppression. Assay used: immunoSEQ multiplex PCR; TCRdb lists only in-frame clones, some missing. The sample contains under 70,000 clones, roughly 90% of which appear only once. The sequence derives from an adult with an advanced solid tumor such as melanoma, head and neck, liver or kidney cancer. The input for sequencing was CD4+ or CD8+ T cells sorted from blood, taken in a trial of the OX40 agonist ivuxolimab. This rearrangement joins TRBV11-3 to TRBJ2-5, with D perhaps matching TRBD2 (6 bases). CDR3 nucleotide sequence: TGTGCCAGCAGCCTCCGGGGGAAGAGAGAGACCCAGTACTTC. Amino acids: CASSLRGKRETQYF.